The clone carrying this T cell receptor beta chain was found a few times. The antigen is unknown. The CDR3 spans 13 residues. CDR1 and CDR2 from the germline V gene are MGHRA and YSYEKL. The data were taken from a study of identical twins. One entry per CDR3 protein, called by TCRdb with MiXCR from the 5' RACE reads. The table includes 300,000 to 400,000 distinct CDR3 sequences, around 12% detected once. Study findings and constraints: Modeled out-of-frame TCR alpha sharing in monozygotic twins fell below observed levels.

The same specimen was also included in a second study, on yellow fever vaccine responses in identical twins. That source reports: Twins reportedly appeared to share part of their vaccine T cell response while keeping part individual.

The chain has TRBV4-1 and TRBJ2-7; D is unclear. Material for sequencing was CD8+ T cells sorted from blood. This TCR was recovered from a woman between 18 and 29 years old in good health. In DNA, the CDR3 is TGCGCCAGCAGCCAAGACGGAAACAGCCCAGTATTTGTC. Translation: CASSQDGNSPVFV.